This entry lists 22 T cell receptor beta chains sequenced from one sample in a study of T-cell memory formation after mild COVID-19. Via MiXCR, TCRdb re-called the 5' RACE reads, giving one row per CDR3 protein. There are roughly 320,000 distinct CDR3 sequences in the sample; 28% occur only once, and roughly 14% lies in the top ten. The material sequenced was PBMCs or a T cell subset sorted from them (not recorded which). All receptors derive from an adult woman who had mild COVID-19 (a few samples of this study predate the infection). Cell type and time point are not known.

The chain is built from TRBV30 and TRBJ1-1; D perhaps matches TRBD1 (6 bases). The length of the CDR3 is 13 residues. Trimming removed 2 bases from V and 1 base from J, with 8 bases in between. Germline CDR1 is GTSNPN and CDR2 is SVGIG (reference sequence). CDR3 sequence: CAWSQGTNTEAFF. The CDR3 nucleotides are TGTGCCTGGAGTCAGGGGACGAACACTGAAGCTTTCTTT.

The chain joins TRBV6-4 to TRBJ1-1; D is perhaps TRBD1 (6 bases). Germline CDR1 reads MRHNA; CDR2 reads SNTAGT. V lost 1 base and J lost 1, with 7 bases in between. This CDR3 region has 14 residues. This CDR3 is CASSDWGANTEAFF. CDR3 in DNA: TGTGCCAGCAGTGACTGGGGGGCGAACACTGAAGCTTTCTTT.

This clonotype has just a few counts. The chain's CDR3 is CASSGGGVHEQFF. CDR3 DNA sequence: TGTGCCAGCAGCGGCGGGGGGGTTCATGAGCAGTTCTTC. The chain links TRBV7-9 to TRBJ2-1; 9 bases match TRBD2. CDR1 is SEHNR and CDR2 is FQNEAQ in the germline V gene (reference sequence). V dropped 5 bases and J dropped 8; count of bases not matched to a gene: 4. This CDR3 has 13 residues.

This clonotype was observed a few times. This chain connects TRBV12-3 or TRBV12-4 to TRBJ1-4; D is possibly TRBD1 (6 bases). CDR3 size: 14 residues. V was pared by 6 bases and J by 8 bases, with 16 bases between. This CDR3 is CASSLQGRREKLFF. The CDR3 coding sequence is TGTGCCAGCAGCTTACAGGGAAGGCGGGAAAAACTGTTTTTT.

The CDR3 DNA reads TGTGCCAGCAGCGAGAGCTCTGGGGCCAACGTCCTGACTTTC. Translation: CASSESSGANVLTF. J is TRBJ2-6 and V is TRBV6-2 or TRBV6-3, with D hard to call. The CDR3 has 14 amino acids. The ends were cut back, 6 bases at V and 0 bases at J, with 6 bases in the middle. Germline V gene data show CDR1 as MNHEY and CDR2 as SVGEGT.

In this sample, this clonotype turned up a few times. The chain links TRBV10-3 to TRBJ2-1; 9 bases are a match to TRBD1. This CDR3 region has 12 residues. CDR1 and CDR2 (germline): ENHRY, SYGVKD. V dropped 8 bases and J dropped 7; count of bases not matched to a gene: 3. DNA for the CDR3: TGTGCCATCGACAGGGGGGATAATGAGCAGTTCTTC. This gives the protein CAIDRGDNEQFF.

The chain couples TRBV12-3 or TRBV12-4 to TRBJ2-1, with 11 nucleotides matching TRBD2. The CDR3 contains 17 residues. V trimming: 6 bases; J trimming: 5 bases; junction bases outside the gene matches: 12. CDR3 residues: CASRKYTGTSGDNEQFF. In DNA form, the CDR3 reads TGTGCCAGCAGAAAATACACCGGGACTAGCGGCGACAATGAGCAGTTCTTC.

This clonotype showed up just a few times. The chain employs TRBV12-3 or TRBV12-4 and TRBJ1-1, with D uncertain. Trimming removed 3 bases from V and 2 bases from J, with 19 bases in between. The CDR3 consists of 17 residues. CDR3 bases: TGTGCCAGCAGTTTTTCAGAACAGCCTGCTACCAACACTGAAGCTTTCTTT. Amino acids: CASSFSEQPATNTEAFF.

At least ten counts were recorded for this clonotype. This chain uses TRBV7-2 with TRBJ1-1, with no clear D. Germline CDR1 SGHTA, CDR2 FQGNSA. Deletions cut 5 bases from V and 0 bases from J, with 7 bases between. The CDR3 totals 13 residues. The CDR3 loop reads CASSPYLNTEAFF. CDR3 sequence (DNA): TGTGCCAGCAGCCCTTACCTGAACACTGAAGCTTTCTTT.

The chain joins TRBV24-1 to TRBJ2-2; D is uncertain. The CDR3 spans 13 residues. Germline CDR1 is KGHDR and CDR2 is SFDVKD. Trimming removed 8 bases at V and 0 bases at J, with 6 bases between. CDR3 in amino acids: CATKGSNTGELFF. In nucleotides, the CDR3 is TGTGCCACCAAAGGATCGAACACCGGGGAGCTGTTTTTT.

The chain joins TRBV11-1 to TRBJ1-1; D may be TRBD1 (6 bases). The ends were cut back, 6 bases at V and 0 bases at J, with 17 bases in the middle. The CDR3 is 16 residues long. Germline lookup yields CDR1 SGHAT and CDR2 FQDESV (reference sequence). CDR3 DNA sequence: TGTGCCAGCAGTCCCGCCAGGGGCATCGTGAACACTGAAGCTTTCTTT. It specifies CASSPARGIVNTEAFF.

This chain connects TRBV7-2 to TRBJ2-5; 13 nucleotides match TRBD2. J lost 2 bases, V lost 2 bases, and 8 bases had no gene match. The CDR3 is 18 residues long. The V gene's germline CDR1 is SGHTA and CDR2 FQGNSA. The CDR3 coding sequence is TGTGCCAGCAGCTTAACACTAGCGGGAGGGCCCCGACAAGAGACCCAGTACTTC. Protein: CASSLTLAGGPRQETQYF.

The CDR3 DNA is TGTGCCAGCAGTTTCTCGGACCGCCCTAACTATGGCTACACCTTC. Protein product: CASSFSDRPNYGYTF. This sequence joins TRBV12-3 or TRBV12-4 and TRBJ1-2; D gene uncertain. V dropped 3 bases and J dropped 0 bases, with 11 bases sitting between them. The CDR3 extends over 15 amino acids.

This clonotype was counted a few times. The chain employs TRBV12-3 or TRBV12-4 and TRBJ2-1; 8 nucleotides agree with TRBD1. The J segment lost 4 bases and the V segment lost 5 bases, leaving 7 bases of the junction unmatched. The CDR3 extends over 15 amino acids. The CDR3 spells CASSPQGAGYNEQFF. CDR3 DNA: TGTGCCAGCAGTCCCCAGGGGGCGGGTTACAATGAGCAGTTCTTC.

This clonotype came up a few times. The chain is built from TRBV20-1 and TRBJ2-5, with D possibly being TRBD2 (6 bases). This CDR3 is 13 amino acids long. Germline loops: CDR1 DFQATT, CDR2 SNEGSKA (reference sequence). The V and J ends lost 6 bases and 1 base respectively, with 12 bases between them. The CDR3 reads CSASLARQETQYF. The CDR3 region has the DNA TGCAGTGCCTCTCTAGCGCGCCAAGAGACCCAGTACTTC.

V usage is TRBV7-2 and J usage is TRBJ2-5; no clear D gene. The CDR3 length is 14 residues. V was clipped by 1 base and J by 5 bases, with 11 bases between them. CDR1 is SGHTA, CDR2 FQGNSA, per germline. The CDR3 coding sequence is TGTGCCAGCAGCTTAGACGTGAGGAAGGAGACCCAGTACTTC. Protein product: CASSLDVRKETQYF.

The J gene is TRBJ2-2, the V gene TRBV7-9, with a tentative D call TRBD1 (6 bases). Trimming stripped 5 bases from V and 3 bases from J, with 13 bases between. This CDR3 comprises 15 residues. Germline V CDR1 and CDR2: SEHNR, FQNEAQ (reference sequence). The CDR3 nucleotides are TGTGCCAGCAGCCTCCGTTCAGGGGACACCGGGGAGCTGTTTTTT. It specifies CASSLRSGDTGELFF.

This rearrangement joins TRBV30 to TRBJ2-3, with D maybe TRBD2 (6 bases). The CDR3 runs to 13 residues. In germline, CDR1 is GTSNPN, CDR2 SVGIG (reference sequence). Trimming left V 0 bases short and J 6 bases short, with 10 bases between. The chain's CDR3 is CAWSVRREDTQYF. In DNA form, the CDR3 reads TGTGCCTGGAGTGTACGACGGGAGGATACGCAGTATTTT.

V gene TRBV6-2 or TRBV6-3 combines with J gene TRBJ2-7; D gene uncertain. The CDR3 has 14 residues. Per the germline V gene, CDR1 is MNHEY and CDR2 is SVGEGT. V gave up 1 base and J gave up 2 bases, with 9 bases separating them. The CDR3 DNA is TGTGCCAGCAGTTACTTGGGCCTCACCTACGAGCAGTACTTC. It is translated as CASSYLGLTYEQYF.

In its sample, this clonotype was seen a few times. This chain connects TRBV12-3 or TRBV12-4 to TRBJ1-1; TRBD1 agrees at 10 bases. Unmatched junction bases numbered 8, after V lost 7 bases and J lost 6 bases. The CDR3 sequence is 14 residues long. The CDR3 DNA reads as TGTGCCAGCACCTCGACAGGGGGCGCTTCTGAAGCTTTCTTT. This sequence encodes CASTSTGGASEAFF.

The chain carries TRBV20-1 and TRBJ1-5; TRBD1 matches at 9 bases. Per germline, CDR1 DFQATT and CDR2 SNEGSKA (reference sequence). The CDR3 spans 14 residues. Unmatched junction bases numbered 1, after V lost 0 bases and J lost 4 bases. The CDR3 region has the DNA TGCAGTGCTAGAGAGACAGGGGGAAATCAGCCCCAGCATTTT. It codes for CSARETGGNQPQHF.

The gene calls are TRBV5-1 and TRBJ2-1; the match to TRBD1 covers 9 bases. The CDR3 is made up of 15 amino acids. In germline, CDR1 is SGHRS, CDR2 YFSETQ. Trimming removed 1 base from V and 8 bases from J; junction bases left unmatched: 7. This CDR3 reads CASSLRDRVVHEQFF. The CDR3 coding sequence is TGCGCCAGCAGCTTGCGGGACAGGGTGGTCCATGAGCAGTTCTTC.